This T cell receptor beta chain was sequenced during a study of spatial heterogeneity in lung cancer. At the level of the study: Untreated early-stage non-small cell lung cancer patients, over 55 in total, were the donors. The average appearance count of each unique TCR and UMI combination in raw reads was more than ten. Sequence detection consistently recorded a greater number of beta-chain than alpha-chain sequences.

TCRdb re-called the 5' RACE reads with MiXCR, one entry per CDR3 protein. The data contain 95,000 to 130,000 distinct CDR3 sequences, less than 15% of them singletons. Germline CDR1 is LGHDT and CDR2 is YNNKEL (reference sequence). V shed 1 base and J 0 bases; nucleotides not matched to a gene: 5. The CDR3 loop spans 16 amino acids. General study points: Blood showed ubiquitous tumor TCRs more often at resection than at routine follow-up.

As concerns this clonotype: What it binds is unknown.

Specified time point: blood at routine non-recurrence follow-up after resection. Tumor, nontumor lung or frozen PBMC supplied whole RNA, sequenced without sorting. The receptor's source is a male donor with early-stage non-small cell lung cancer. The starting material was PBMCs, obtained at follow-up. This rearrangement joins TRBV3-1 to TRBJ1-1; 7 bases map to TRBD1. CDR3 protein: CASSQVLTGVNTEAFF. The CDR3, as DNA: TGTGCCAGCAGCCAAGTGTTAACAGGGGTGAACACTGAAGCTTTCTTT.